The clone carrying this T cell receptor beta chain was seen only once. Its antigen is unidentified. The data were taken from a study of T cell responses to AZD1222 COVID-19 vaccine. Findings of the study overall: Vaccination with two AZD1222 doses was followed by a rise in Spike-specific TCR breadth and depth.

The method was immunoSEQ multiplex PCR; TCRdb's version includes in-frame clones alone and lacks a portion of them. The profile shows some 95,000 clones, roughly nine tenths of them singletons. Germline assignment: CDR1 SNHLY and CDR2 FYNNEI. The CDR3 is made up of 12 amino acids. Trimming took 3 bases from V and 5 from J, leaving 8 bases between them. The sequencing used peripheral blood, collected on day 0 of AZD1222 vaccination. This receptor was taken from an adult in good health. The gene calls are TRBV2 and TRBJ2-7; D may be TRBD2 (5 bases). CDR3 in amino acids: CASSELGDEQYF. CDR3 DNA sequence: TGTGCCAGCAGTGAGCTCGGGGACGAGCAGTACTTC.